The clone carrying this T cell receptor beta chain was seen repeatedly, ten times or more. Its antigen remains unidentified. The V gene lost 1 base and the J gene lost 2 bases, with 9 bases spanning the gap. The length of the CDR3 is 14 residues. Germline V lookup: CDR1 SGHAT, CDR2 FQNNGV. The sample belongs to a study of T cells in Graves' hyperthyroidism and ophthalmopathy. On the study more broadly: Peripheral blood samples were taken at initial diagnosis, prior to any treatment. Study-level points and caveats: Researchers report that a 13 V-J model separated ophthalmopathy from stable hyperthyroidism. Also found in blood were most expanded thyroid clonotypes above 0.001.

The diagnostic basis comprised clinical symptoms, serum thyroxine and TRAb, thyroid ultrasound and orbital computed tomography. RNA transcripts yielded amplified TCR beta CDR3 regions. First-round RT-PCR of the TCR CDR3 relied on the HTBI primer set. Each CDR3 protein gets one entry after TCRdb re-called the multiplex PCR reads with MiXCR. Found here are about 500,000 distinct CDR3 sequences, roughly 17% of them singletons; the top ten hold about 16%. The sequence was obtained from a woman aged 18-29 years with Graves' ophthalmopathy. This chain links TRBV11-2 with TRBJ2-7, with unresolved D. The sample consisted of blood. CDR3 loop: CASSLVHRPYEQYF. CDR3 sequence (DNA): TGTGCCAGCAGCTTAGTCCATCGGCCCTACGAGCAGTACTTC.